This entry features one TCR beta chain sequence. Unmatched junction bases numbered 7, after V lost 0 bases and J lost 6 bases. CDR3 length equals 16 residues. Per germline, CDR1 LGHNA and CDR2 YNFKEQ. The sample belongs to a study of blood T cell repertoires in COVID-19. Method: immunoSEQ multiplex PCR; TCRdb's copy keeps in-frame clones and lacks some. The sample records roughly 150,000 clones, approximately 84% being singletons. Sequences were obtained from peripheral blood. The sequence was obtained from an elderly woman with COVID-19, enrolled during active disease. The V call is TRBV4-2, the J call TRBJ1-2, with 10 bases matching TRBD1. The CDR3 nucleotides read TGTGCCAGCAGCCAAGATATCCGACAGGGGGCGAATGGCTACACCTTC. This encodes CASSQDIRQGANGYTF.